This T cell receptor beta chain was retrieved from a study of radiotherapy plus CTLA-4 blockade in lung cancer. On the study more broadly: For 18% of patients, objective responses occurred, and about 33% had disease control.

The V end lost 4 bases, the J end lost 10 bases, and 15 bases lay between the germline ends. The CDR3 consists of 14 residues. Germline V gives CDR1 SGHRS, CDR2 YFSETQ. Focal radiation plus CTLA-4 blockade with ipilimumab was given to patients with chemo-refractory metastatic non-small-cell lung cancer. Sequenced by immunoSEQ multiplex PCR; TCRdb stores in-frame clones only, minus some. The sample has fewer than 100,000 clones, under 80% seen once. This clone was recorded only once. Its antigen is undetermined. General study findings and limits: Clones of tumor-derived TCRs expanded in blood after radiotherapy plus ipilimumab. Alongside interferon-beta, early blood T cell clone dynamics were reportedly the best predictor of response.

This TCR was recovered from a human donor with non-small cell lung cancer whose response to radiotherapy plus ipilimumab could not be evaluated. Some clones in this sample may be carry-over from other donors' samples. The chain couples TRBV5-1 to TRBJ1-6; D is perhaps TRBD1 (5 bases). The material was peripheral blood, obtained from a patient treated with radiotherapy plus ipilimumab. CDR3 bases: TGCGCCAGCAGCCCGGCAGGGAATGGGTCACCCCTCCACTTT. Translation gives CASSPAGNGSPLHF.